This is a list of T cell receptor beta chains from one sample in a study of CD4 T cells in relation to SARS-CoV-2 and coronaviruses. Clones were read by immunoSEQ multiplex PCR, and TCRdb kept only the in-frame ones, dropping some. Of tens of thousands of clones listed, 86% are singletons. Sequencing was performed on memory CD4+ T cells from PBMCs. The receptors derive from a human donor in good health. The CDR3 runs from the conserved cysteine through the conserved F or W. Fields, in order: J gene, V gene, CDR3 protein.

j_call: TRBJ1-6
v_call: TRBV28
cdr3_aa: CATRGTGSYNSPLHF

j_call: TRBJ1-6
v_call: TRBV6-5
cdr3_aa: CASSYSGQYNSPLHF

j_call: TRBJ2-3
v_call: TRBV14
cdr3_aa: CASSRWGGRTDTQYF

j_call: TRBJ2-6
v_call: TRBV7-8
cdr3_aa: CASSPPGLTSGANVLTF

j_call: TRBJ1-1
v_call: TRBV2
cdr3_aa: CASKGQLNTEAFF

j_call: TRBJ1-2
v_call: TRBV9
cdr3_aa: CASSAHPHPKGPLGDYGYTF

j_call: TRBJ2-3
v_call: TRBV14
cdr3_aa: CASSQEAGTSGRRDTQYF

j_call: TRBJ2-7
v_call: TRBV11-2
cdr3_aa: CASSKGTSGEQYF

j_call: TRBJ2-1
v_call: TRBV25-1
cdr3_aa: CASSVAGSYNEQFF

j_call: TRBJ2-7
v_call: TRBV30
cdr3_aa: CAWSIISEQYF

j_call: TRBJ1-4
v_call: TRBV6-1
cdr3_aa: CASSENEKLFF